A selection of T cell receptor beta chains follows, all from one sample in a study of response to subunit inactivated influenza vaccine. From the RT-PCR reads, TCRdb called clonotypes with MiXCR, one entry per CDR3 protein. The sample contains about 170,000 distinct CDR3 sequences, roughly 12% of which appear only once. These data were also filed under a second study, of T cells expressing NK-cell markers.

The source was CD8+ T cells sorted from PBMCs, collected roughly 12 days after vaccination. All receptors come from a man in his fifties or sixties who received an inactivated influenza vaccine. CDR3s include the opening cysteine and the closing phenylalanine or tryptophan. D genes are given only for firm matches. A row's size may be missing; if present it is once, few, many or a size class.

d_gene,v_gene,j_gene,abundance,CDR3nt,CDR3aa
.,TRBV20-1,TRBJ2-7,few,TGCAGTGCCCCATTTGTTTGGGCTTCGGGATACGAGCAGTACTTC,CSAPFVWASGYEQYF
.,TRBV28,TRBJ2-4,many,TGTGCCAGCAGTCCCACTACGCTAGCCAAAAACATTCAGTACTTC,CASSPTTLAKNIQYF
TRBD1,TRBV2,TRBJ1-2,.,TGTGCCAGCAGTGACGCCCGGGACAGGGAAATCCATGGCTACACCTTC,CASSDARDREIHGYTF
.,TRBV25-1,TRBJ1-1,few,TGTGCCAGCAACACCGCCGGGAGCAAAGCTTTCTTT,CASNTAGSKAFF
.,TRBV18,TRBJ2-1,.,TGTGCCAGCTCACCAACGGGACCAGAGGATGAGCAGTTCTTC,CASSPTGPEDEQFF
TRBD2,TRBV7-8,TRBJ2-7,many,TGTGCCAGCAGCTCCCGTGGGGGGGAATACGAGCAGTACTTC,CASSSRGGEYEQYF
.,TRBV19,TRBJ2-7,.,TGTGCCAGTAGTATCAGGGGTAGGGGCGAGCAGTACTTC,CASSIRGRGEQYF
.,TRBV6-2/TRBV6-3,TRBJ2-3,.,TGTGCCAGCAGTCGAGGCTTTGGCGGCCCCACAGATACGCAGTATTTT,CASSRGFGGPTDTQYF
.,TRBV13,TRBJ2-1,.,TGTGCCAGCAGCTTATTGCCGGGAAGCTCCTACAATGAGCAGTTCTTC,CASSLLPGSSYNEQFF
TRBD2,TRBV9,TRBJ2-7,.,TGTGCCAGCAGCGTAGGCCCGATAGCGGGAGCTTACGAGCAGTACTTC,CASSVGPIAGAYEQYF
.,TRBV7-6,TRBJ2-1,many,TGTGCCAGCAGCTTGGACGGTTACAATGAGCAGTTCTTC,CASSLDGYNEQFF
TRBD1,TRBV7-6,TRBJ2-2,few,TGTGCCAGCAGCTTAGGGACAGGGGGCATCGGGGAGCTGTTTTTT,CASSLGTGGIGELFF
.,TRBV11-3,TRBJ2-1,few,TGTGCCAGCAGCTTAGAAGGAGACTCCTACAATGAGCAGTTCTTC,CASSLEGDSYNEQFF
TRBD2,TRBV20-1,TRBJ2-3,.,TGCAGTGCTAGAGGAGTGCATAGGACTAGCGGGAAATTAGATACGCAGTATTTT,CSARGVHRTSGKLDTQYF
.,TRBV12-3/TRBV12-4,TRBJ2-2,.,TGTGCCAGCAGTACTAGACCTTACAGGGCCGGAGGCGGGGAGCTGTTTTTT,CASSTRPYRAGGGELFF
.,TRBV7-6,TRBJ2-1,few,TGTGCCAGCAGCTTGGGGCCCCGTGGCAATGAGCAGTTCTTC,CASSLGPRGNEQFF
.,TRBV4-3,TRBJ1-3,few,TGCGCCAGCAGCCAAGATCCGGTGTCCGTCTCTGGAAACACCATATATTTT,CASSQDPVSVSGNTIYF
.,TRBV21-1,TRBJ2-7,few,TGTGCCAGCAGCTCGGGGGGGCGGAACTACGAGCAGTACTTC,CASSSGGRNYEQYF
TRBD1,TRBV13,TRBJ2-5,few,TGTGCCAGCAGCTTTCGACAGGGTGGGGAGACCCAGTACTTC,CASSFRQGGETQYF
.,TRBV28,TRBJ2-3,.,TGTGCCAGCAGTTTATTCGGGACCTTCACAGATACGCAGTATTTT,CASSLFGTFTDTQYF
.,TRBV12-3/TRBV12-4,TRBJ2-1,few,TGTGCCAGCAGTTCGAAATTGGATGATGAGCAGTTCTTC,CASSSKLDDEQFF
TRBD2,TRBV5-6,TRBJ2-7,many,TGTGCCAGCAGCCCTTCTAGCGGGAGCTCCTACGAGCAGTACTTC,CASSPSSGSSYEQYF
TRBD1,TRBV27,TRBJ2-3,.,TGTGCCAGCAGGCACGGGACAGGGACCGCGGATACGCAGTATTTT,CASRHGTGTADTQYF
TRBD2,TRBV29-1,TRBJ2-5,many,TGCAGCGTTGGTCCCCCGGGACTAGCGGGCCAAGAGACCCAGTACTTC,CSVGPPGLAGQETQYF
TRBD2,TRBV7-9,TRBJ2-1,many,TGTGCCAGCAGCTTTGGACTAGCGGCTCACAATGAGCAGTTCTTC,CASSFGLAAHNEQFF
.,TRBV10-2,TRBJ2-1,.,TGCGCCAGCGTCGGGGGAAATGAGCAGTTCTTC,CASVGGNEQFF
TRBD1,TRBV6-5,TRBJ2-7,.,TGTGCCAGCTTAGGACAGGGATACGAGCAGTACTTC,CASLGQGYEQYF
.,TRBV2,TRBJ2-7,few,TGTGCCAGCAGCGACCGGACAAATTACTACGAGCAGTACTTC,CASSDRTNYYEQYF
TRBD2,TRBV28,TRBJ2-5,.,TGTGCCAGCAGTTTTTTCGCGGGAGAGTACCAAGAGACCCAGTACTTC,CASSFFAGEYQETQYF
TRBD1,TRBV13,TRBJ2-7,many,TGTGCCAGCAACCAGGACAGGGCGGGAGAGCAGTACTTC,CASNQDRAGEQYF
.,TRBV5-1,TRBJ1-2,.,TGCGCCAGCAGCTTCCACCGGGACACCTATGGCTACACCTTC,CASSFHRDTYGYTF